This T cell receptor (beta chain) was obtained from a study of CXCR3-negative and CXCR3-positive naive CD8 T cells. Looked up from germline, CDR1 is MNHEY and CDR2 is SMNVEV (reference sequence). This CDR3 has 14 amino acids. Whole-study findings and limits: When CXCR3-positive naive cells were set against CXCR3-negative naive cells, the former had more hydrophobic TRB CDR3s.

Worth noting for this clonotype: Its specificity is not known.

Through 5' RACE with UMI labels, the TRB cDNA libraries were prepared. For each CDR3 protein, TCRdb gives one entry from its re-call of the 5' RACE reads, without DNA. The table for this sample gives about 89,000 distinct CDR3 sequences. The V gene is TRBV27, the J gene TRBJ2-7; TCRdb reports TRBD1, a call that lacks DNA to check it against. This clonotype originated in a human donor in good health. Some clones in this sample may be carry-over from other donors' samples. Source material: naive CXCR3+ CD8+ T cells from blood. Regarding subset: CD45RO-CCR7+CD27+CD95- naive CD8+ T cells expressing CXCR3 (TNR3+). Here the CDR3 reads CASSLSRDGYEQYF.